The text below deals with one T cell receptor (beta chain). The antigen is not known. The CDR3 spans 15 residues. CDR1 is SGHNT, CDR2 YYREEE, per germline (reference sequence). With 4 bases clipped from V and 3 bases from J, the junction kept 9 bases outside the gene matches. The source of the sample is a study of cytomegalovirus exposure and HLA in healthy donors. The study ran its PCR with 60 Vbeta and 13 Jbeta primers. Produced via immunoSEQ multiplex PCR; TCRdb's table is partial and in-frame only. The sample shows some 200,000 clones, approximately 79% of them seen only once. Sampled while nominally healthy, donors likely had unrecorded immune exposures. General observations from the study: A link between a missense DCLRE1C variant and TCR beta V- and J-gene trimming emerged from a later analysis.

Material: PBMCs. The chain has TRBV5-4 and TRBJ2-7; 8 nucleotides agree with TRBD1. The clonotype originates from a girl aged 2 to 10 in good health and CMV-seronegative. The CDR3 sequence: CASSNSLTGDYEQYF. In DNA, the CDR3 is TGTGCCAGCAGCAATTCCCTGACAGGGGACTACGAGCAGTACTTC.